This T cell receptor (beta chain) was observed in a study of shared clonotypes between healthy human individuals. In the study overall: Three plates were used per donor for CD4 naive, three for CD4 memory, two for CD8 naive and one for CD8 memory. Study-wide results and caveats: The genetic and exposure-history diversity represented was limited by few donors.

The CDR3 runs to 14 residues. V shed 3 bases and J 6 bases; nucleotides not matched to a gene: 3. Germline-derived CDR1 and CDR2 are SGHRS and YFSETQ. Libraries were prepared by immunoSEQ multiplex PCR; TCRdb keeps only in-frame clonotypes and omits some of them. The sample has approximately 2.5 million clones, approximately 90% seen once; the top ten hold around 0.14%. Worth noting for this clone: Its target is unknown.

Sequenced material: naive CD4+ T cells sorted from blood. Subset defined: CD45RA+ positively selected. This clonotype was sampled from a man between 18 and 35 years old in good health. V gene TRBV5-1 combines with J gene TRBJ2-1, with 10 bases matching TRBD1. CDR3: CASSSGQGVNEQFF. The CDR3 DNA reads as TGCGCCAGCAGCTCTGGACAGGGGGTCAATGAGCAGTTCTTC.